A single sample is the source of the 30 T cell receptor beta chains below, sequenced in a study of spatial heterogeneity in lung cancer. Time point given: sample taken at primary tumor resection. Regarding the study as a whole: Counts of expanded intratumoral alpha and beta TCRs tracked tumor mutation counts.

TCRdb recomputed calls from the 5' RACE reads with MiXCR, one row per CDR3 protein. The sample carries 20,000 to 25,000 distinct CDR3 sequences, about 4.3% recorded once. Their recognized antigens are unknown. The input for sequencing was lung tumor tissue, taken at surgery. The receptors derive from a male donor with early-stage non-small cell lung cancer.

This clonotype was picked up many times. The CDR3 nucleotides are TGCAGTGCTCTTCCGGGACAGGGGAAACAGCCCCAGCATTTT. This translates into CSALPGQGKQPQHF. V is TRBV20-1 and J is TRBJ1-5, with 10 positions matching TRBD1. This CDR3 spans 14 amino acids. J gave up 7 bases and V 5 bases, and 8 bases lay outside the gene matches. Germline-derived CDR1 and CDR2 are DFQATT and SNEGSKA (reference sequence).

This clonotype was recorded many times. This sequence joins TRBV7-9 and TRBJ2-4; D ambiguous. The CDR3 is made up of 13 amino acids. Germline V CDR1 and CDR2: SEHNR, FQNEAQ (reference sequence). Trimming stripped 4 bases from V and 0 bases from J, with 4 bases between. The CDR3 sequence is CASSSVAKNIQYF. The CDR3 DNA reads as TGTGCCAGCAGCTCGGTAGCCAAAAACATTCAGTACTTC.

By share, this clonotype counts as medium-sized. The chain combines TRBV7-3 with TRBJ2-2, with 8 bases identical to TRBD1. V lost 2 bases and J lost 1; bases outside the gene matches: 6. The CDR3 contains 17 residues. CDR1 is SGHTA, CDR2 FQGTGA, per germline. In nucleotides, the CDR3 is TGTGCCAGCAGCTTAGTGGGGACAGGCCAGAACACCGGGGAGCTGTTTTTT. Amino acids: CASSLVGTGQNTGELFF.

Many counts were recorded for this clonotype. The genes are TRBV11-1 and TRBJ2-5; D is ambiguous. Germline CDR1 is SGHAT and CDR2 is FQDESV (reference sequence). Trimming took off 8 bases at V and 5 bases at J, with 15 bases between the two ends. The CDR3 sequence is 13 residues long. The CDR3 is CASARDPGETQYF. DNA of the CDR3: TGTGCCAGCGCTCGTGACCCTGGGGAGACCCAGTACTTC.

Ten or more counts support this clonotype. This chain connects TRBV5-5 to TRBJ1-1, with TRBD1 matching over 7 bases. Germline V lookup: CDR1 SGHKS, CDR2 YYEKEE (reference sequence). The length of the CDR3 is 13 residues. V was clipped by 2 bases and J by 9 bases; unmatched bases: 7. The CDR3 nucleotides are TGTGCCAGCAGCTTTGAGGGGGCCGCGAAAGCTTTCTTT. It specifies CASSFEGAAKAFF.

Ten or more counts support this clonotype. The CDR3 spells CASSLASHSNQPQHF. The CDR3 nucleotides read TGTGCCAGCAGTTTAGCCTCACATAGCAATCAGCCCCAGCATTTT. The chain combines TRBV12-3 or TRBV12-4 with TRBJ1-5; D gene ambiguous. This CDR3 has 15 amino acids. Deletions cut 0 bases from V and 0 bases from J, with 6 bases between.

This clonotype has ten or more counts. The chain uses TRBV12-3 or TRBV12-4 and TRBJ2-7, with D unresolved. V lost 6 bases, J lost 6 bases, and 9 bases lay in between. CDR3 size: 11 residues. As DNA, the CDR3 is TGTGCCAGCAGCCGTACCTCCGAGCAGTACTTC. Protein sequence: CASSRTSEQYF.

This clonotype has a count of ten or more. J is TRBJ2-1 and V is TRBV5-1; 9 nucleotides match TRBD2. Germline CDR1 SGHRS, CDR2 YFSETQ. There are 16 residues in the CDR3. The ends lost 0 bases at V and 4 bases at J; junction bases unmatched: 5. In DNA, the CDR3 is TGCGCCAGCAGCTTGGAGTCTAGCGGGGCTTACAATGAGCAGTTCTTC. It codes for CASSLESSGAYNEQFF. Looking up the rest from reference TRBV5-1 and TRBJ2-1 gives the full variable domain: KAGVTQTPRYLIKTRGQQVTLSCSPISGHRSVSWYQQTPGQGLQFLFEYFSETQRNKGNFPGRFSGRQFSNSRSEMNVSTLELGDSALYLCASSLESSGAYNEQFFGPGTRLTVL.

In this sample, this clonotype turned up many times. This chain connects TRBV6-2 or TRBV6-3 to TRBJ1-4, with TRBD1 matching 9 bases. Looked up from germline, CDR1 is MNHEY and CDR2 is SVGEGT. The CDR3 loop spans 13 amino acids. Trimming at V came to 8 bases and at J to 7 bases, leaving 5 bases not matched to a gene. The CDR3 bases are TGTGCCAGCGCGGACAGGGGAGGTGAAAAACTGTTTTTT. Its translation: CASADRGGEKLFF.

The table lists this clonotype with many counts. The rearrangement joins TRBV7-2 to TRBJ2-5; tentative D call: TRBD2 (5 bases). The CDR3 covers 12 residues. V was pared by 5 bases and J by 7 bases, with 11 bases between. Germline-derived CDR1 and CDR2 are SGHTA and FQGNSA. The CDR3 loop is CASSANRGTQYF. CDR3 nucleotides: TGTGCCAGCAGCGCCAATCGGGGGACCCAGTACTTC.

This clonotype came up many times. CDR3 amino acids: CASSLGLVDRGETQYF. The CDR3 bases are TGTGCCAGCAGCTTAGGTTTGGTGGACAGGGGAGAGACCCAGTACTTC. This sequence joins TRBV7-2 and TRBJ2-5; 9 nucleotides match TRBD1. With 1 base clipped from V and 4 bases from J, the junction kept 7 bases outside the gene matches. The CDR3 is 16 residues long. The V gene's germline CDR1 is SGHTA and CDR2 FQGNSA.

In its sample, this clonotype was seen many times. The CDR3 nucleotides read TGCGCCAGCAGCTTGGAACAGGGCTATGAGCAGTTCTTC. Protein product: CASSLEQGYEQFF. The rearrangement links TRBV5-1 to TRBJ2-1; D might be TRBD1 (6 bases). The CDR3 runs to 13 residues. Trimming removed 0 bases from V and 8 bases from J, with 9 bases in between. From germline, CDR1 is SGHRS and CDR2 YFSETQ.

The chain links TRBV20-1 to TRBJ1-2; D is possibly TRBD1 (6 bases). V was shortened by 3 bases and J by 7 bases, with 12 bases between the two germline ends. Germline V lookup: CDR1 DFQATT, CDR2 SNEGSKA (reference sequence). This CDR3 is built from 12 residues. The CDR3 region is CSASEGGFGYTF. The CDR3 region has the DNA TGCAGTGCTAGTGAGGGGGGCTTTGGCTACACCTTC.

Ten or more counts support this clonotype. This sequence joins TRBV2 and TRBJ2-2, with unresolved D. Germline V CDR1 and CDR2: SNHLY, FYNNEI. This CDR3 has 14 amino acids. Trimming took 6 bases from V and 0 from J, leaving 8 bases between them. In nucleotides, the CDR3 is TGTGCCAGCAGACCACAGACGAACACCGGGGAGCTGTTTTTT. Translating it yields CASRPQTNTGELFF.

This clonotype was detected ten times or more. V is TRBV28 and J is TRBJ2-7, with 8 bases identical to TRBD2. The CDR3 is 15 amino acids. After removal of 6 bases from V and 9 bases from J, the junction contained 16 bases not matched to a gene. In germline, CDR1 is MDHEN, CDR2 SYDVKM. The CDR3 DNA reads TGTGCCAGCAGAAACCCCGGGAGGGCCGAAGTGGCGCAGTACTTC. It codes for CASRNPGRAEVAQYF. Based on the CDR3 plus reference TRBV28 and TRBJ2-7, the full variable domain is DVKVTQSSRYLVKRTGEKVFLECVQDMDHENMFWYRQDPGLGLRLIYFSYDVKMKEKGDIPEGYSVSREKKERFSLILESASTNQTSMYLCASRNPGRAEVAQYFGPGTRLTVT.

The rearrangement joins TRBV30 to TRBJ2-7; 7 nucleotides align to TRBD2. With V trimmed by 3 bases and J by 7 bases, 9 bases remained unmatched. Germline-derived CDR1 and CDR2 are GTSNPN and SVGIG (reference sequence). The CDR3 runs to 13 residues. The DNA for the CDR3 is TGTGCCTGGAGCTCCGGGACTAAGGGTGAGCAGTACTTC. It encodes CAWSSGTKGEQYF.

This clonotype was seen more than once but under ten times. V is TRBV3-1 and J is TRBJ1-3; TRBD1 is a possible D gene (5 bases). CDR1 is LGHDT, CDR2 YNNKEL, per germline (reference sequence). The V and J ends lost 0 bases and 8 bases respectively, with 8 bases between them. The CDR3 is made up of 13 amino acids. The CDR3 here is CASSQDRGDTIYF. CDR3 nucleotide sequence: TGTGCCAGCAGCCAAGATCGAGGGGACACCATATATTTT.

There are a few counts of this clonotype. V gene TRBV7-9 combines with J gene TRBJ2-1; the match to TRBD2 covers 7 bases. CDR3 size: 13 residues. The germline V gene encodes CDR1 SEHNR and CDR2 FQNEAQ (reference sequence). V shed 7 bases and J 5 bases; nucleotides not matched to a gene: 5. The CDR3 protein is CASNPGGDNEQFF. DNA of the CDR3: TGTGCCAGCAACCCTGGGGGGGACAATGAGCAGTTCTTC.

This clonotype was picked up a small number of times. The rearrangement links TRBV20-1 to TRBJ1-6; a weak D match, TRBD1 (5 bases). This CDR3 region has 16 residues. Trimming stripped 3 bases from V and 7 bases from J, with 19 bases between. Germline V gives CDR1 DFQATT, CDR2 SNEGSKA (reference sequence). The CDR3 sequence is CSARVGTQSANSPLHF. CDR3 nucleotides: TGCAGTGCTAGGGTCGGGACCCAAAGCGCCAATTCACCCCTCCACTTT.

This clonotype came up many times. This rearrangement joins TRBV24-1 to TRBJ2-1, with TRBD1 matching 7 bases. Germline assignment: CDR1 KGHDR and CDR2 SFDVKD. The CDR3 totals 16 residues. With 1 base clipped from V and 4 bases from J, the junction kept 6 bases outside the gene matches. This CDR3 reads CATSDLTGVFYNEQFF. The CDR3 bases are TGTGCCACCAGTGATTTAACAGGGGTCTTTTACAATGAGCAGTTCTTC.

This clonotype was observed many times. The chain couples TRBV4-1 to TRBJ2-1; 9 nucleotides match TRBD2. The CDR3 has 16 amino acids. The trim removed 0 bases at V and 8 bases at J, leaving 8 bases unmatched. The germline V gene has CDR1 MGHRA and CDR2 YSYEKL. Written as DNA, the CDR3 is TGCGCCAGCAGCCAAGAAGGGGGGACTAGCAACGATGAGCAGTTCTTC. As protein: CASSQEGGTSNDEQFF.

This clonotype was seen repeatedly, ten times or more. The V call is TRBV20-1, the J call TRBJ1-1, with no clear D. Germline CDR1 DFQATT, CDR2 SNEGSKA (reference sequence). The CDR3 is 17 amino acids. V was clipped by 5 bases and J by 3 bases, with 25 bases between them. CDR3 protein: CSAAVVEARSPDTEAFF. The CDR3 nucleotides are TGCAGTGCTGCGGTGGTGGAGGCGCGAAGTCCGGACACTGAAGCTTTCTTT.

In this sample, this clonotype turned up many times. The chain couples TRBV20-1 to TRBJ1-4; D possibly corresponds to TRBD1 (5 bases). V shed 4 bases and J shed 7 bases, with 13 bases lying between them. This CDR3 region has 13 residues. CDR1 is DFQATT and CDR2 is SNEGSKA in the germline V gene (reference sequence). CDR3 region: CSAIERGGEKLFF. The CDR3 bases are TGCAGTGCTATCGAAAGGGGCGGTGAAAAACTGTTTTTT.

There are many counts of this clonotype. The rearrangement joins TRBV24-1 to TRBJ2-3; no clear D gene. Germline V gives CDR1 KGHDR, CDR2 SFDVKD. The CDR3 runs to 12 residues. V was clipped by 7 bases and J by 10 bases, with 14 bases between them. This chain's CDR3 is CATRGSVGPQYF. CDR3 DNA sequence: TGTGCCACCAGGGGCTCTGTCGGCCCGCAGTATTTT.

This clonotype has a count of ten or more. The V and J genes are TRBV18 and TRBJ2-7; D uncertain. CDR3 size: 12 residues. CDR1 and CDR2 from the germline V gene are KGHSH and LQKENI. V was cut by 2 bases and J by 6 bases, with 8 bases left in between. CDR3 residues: CASSPGSGEQYF. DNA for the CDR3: TGTGCCAGCTCACCAGGCTCGGGCGAGCAGTACTTC.

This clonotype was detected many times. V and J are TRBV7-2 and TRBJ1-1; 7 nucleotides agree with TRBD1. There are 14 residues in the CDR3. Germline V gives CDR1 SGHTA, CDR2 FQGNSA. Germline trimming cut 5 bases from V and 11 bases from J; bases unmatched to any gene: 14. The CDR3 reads CASSRPDRAASAFF. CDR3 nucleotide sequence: TGTGCCAGCAGCCGTCCCGACAGGGCTGCTAGTGCTTTCTTT. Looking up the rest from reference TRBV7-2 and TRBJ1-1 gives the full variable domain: GAGVSQSPSNKVTEKGKDVELRCDPISGHTALYWYRQSLGQGLEFLIYFQGNSAPDKSGLPSDRFSAERTGGSVSTLTIQRTQQEDSAVYLCASSRPDRAASAFFGQGTRLTVV.

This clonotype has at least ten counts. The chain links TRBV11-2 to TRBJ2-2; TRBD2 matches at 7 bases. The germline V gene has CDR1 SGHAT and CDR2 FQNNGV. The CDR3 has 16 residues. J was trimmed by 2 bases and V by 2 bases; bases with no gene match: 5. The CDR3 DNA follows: TGTGCCAGCAGCTTAAATCCTAGCGGTAACACCGGGGAGCTGTTTTTT. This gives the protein CASSLNPSGNTGELFF.

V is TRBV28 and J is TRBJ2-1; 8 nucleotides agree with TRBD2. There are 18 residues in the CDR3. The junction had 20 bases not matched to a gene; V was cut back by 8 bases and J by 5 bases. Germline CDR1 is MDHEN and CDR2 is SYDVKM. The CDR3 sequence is CASHTYRFSGRANNEQFF. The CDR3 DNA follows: TGTGCCAGCCACACTTACCGCTTCAGCGGGAGAGCCAACAATGAGCAGTTCTTC.

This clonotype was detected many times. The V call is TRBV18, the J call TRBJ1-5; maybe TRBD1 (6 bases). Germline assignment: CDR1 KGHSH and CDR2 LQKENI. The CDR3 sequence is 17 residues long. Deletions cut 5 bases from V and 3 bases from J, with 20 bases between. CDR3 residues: CASSSSNINRDNQPQHF. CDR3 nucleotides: TGTGCCAGCTCATCCTCTAATATAAACAGGGACAATCAGCCCCAGCATTTT.

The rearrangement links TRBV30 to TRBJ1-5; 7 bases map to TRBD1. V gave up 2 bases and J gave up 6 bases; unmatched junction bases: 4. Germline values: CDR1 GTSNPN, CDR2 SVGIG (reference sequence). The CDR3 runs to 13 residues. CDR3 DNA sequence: TGTGCCTGGAGTAAGGGGGCGGGTCAGCCCCAGCATTTT. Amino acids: CAWSKGAGQPQHF. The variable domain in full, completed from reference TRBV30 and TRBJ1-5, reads SQTIHQWPATLVQPVGSPLSLECTVEGTSNPNLYWYRQAAGRGLQLLFYSVGIGQISSEVPQNLSASRPQDRQFILSSKKLLLSDSGFYLCAWSKGAGQPQHFGDGTRLSIL.